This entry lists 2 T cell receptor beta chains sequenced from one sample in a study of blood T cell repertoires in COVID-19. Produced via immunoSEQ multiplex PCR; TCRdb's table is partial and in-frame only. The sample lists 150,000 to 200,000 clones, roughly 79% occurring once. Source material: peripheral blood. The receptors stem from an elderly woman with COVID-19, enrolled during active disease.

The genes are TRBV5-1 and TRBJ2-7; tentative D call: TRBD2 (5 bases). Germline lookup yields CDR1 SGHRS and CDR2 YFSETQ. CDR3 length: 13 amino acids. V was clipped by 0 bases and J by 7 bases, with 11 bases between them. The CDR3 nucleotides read TGCGCCAGCAGCTTGGGGCCAGGAGGAGAGCAGTACTTC. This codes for CASSLGPGGEQYF. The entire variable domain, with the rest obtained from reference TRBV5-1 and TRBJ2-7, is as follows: KAGVTQTPRYLIKTRGQQVTLSCSPISGHRSVSWYQQTPGQGLQFLFEYFSETQRNKGNFPGRFSGRQFSNSRSEMNVSTLELGDSALYLCASSLGPGGEQYFGPGTRLTVT.

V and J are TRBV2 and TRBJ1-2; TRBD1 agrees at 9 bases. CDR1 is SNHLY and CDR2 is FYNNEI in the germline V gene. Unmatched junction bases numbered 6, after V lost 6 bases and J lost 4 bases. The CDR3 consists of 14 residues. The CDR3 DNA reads TGTGCCAGCAGACAGGGGGCGCAAGGCTATGGCTACACCTTC. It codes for CASRQGAQGYGYTF. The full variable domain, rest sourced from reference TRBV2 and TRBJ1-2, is EPEVTQTPSHQVTQMGQEVILRCVPISNHLYFYWYRQILGQKVEFLVSFYNNEISEKSEIFDDQFSVERPDGSNFTLKIRSTKLEDSAMYFCASRQGAQGYGYTFGSGTRLTVV.